This TCR beta chain is drawn from a study of CD8+ T cells in alopecia areata. Whole-study results and caveats: Clonality exceeded that of normal scalp in lesional scalp, most notably in alopecia totalis/universalis. It was less clear whether patients shared TCRs than it was in mice, possibly because of HLA.

Following RNA extraction, reverse transcription yielded cDNA that acted as the sequencing template. Sequencing was performed with immunoSEQ multiplex PCR; in TCRdb, only in-frame clones are kept and a portion is missing. This sample yields around 150,000 clones, of which about three fifths are seen a single time; 4.8% belongs to the top ten. Remarks on this clone: Its antigen is as yet unknown.

Germline V lookup: CDR1 SGHTA, CDR2 FQGNSA. V was trimmed by 8 bases and J by 4 bases, leaving 10 bases between them. The CDR3 is made up of 12 amino acids. The sequenced material came from CD4+ T cells sorted from blood. The source is a human donor in good health. The chain combines TRBV7-2 with TRBJ2-3, with no clear D. The DNA for the CDR3 is TGTGCCAGCCGAGCGTTTCCAGATACGCAGTATTTT. It codes for CASRAFPDTQYF.